What follows is one T cell receptor beta chain and its context. What it binds is unknown. The same CDR3 arises from other DNA sequences in this sample as well. V shed 5 bases and J shed 9 bases, with 8 bases lying between them. The germline V gene encodes CDR1 SEHNR and CDR2 FQNEAQ (reference sequence). The CDR3 consists of 11 residues. Researchers ran the assay at a deep level. The repertoire was sequenced with immunoSEQ multiplex PCR; TCRdb's copy has only in-frame clones and lacks some. Of 2,500,000 or so clones in the sample, over 85% were seen once. The sample comes from a study of shared clonotypes between healthy human individuals. Study conclusions and caveats: Memory subsets had estimated richness that was generally smaller than that of naive subsets.

Those who donated were healthy HIV-negative adults, with no recent acute infections or vaccinations reported. The clonotype comes from a man aged 18 to 29 in good health. Some clones in this sample may be carry-over from other donors' samples. This chain connects TRBV7-9 to TRBJ2-1, with D uncertain. The source material was naive CD4+ T cells from PBMCs. Subset meaning: CD45RA+ positively selected. In DNA, the CDR3 is TGTGCCAGCAGCCCTCGCGGTGAGCAGTTCTTC. It codes for CASSPRGEQFF.